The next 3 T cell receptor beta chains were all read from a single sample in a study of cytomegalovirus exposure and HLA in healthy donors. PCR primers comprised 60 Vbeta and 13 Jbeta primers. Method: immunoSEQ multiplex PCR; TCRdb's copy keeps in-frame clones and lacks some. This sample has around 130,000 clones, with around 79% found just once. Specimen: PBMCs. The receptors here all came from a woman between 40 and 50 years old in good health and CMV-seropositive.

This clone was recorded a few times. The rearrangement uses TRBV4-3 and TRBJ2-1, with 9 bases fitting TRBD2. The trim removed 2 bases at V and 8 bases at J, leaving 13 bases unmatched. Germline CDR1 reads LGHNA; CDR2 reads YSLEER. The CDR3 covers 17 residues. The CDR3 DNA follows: TGCGCCAGCAGCCAACGAAATCAACTAGCGGGTGAGGATGAGCAGTTCTTC. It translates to CASSQRNQLAGEDEQFF.

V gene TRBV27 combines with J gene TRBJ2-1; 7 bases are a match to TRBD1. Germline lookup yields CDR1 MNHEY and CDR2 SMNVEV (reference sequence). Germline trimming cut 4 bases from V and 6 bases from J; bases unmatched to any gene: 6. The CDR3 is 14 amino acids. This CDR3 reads CASSSRQGVNEQFF. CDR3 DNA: TGTGCCAGCAGTTCCCGACAGGGCGTCAATGAGCAGTTCTTC.

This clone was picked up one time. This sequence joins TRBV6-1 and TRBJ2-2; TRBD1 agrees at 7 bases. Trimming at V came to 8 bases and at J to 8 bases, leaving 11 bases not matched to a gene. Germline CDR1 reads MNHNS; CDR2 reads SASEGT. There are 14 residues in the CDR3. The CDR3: CASGRTGLNGELFF. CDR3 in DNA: TGTGCCAGCGGAAGGACAGGACTGAATGGGGAGCTGTTTTTT.